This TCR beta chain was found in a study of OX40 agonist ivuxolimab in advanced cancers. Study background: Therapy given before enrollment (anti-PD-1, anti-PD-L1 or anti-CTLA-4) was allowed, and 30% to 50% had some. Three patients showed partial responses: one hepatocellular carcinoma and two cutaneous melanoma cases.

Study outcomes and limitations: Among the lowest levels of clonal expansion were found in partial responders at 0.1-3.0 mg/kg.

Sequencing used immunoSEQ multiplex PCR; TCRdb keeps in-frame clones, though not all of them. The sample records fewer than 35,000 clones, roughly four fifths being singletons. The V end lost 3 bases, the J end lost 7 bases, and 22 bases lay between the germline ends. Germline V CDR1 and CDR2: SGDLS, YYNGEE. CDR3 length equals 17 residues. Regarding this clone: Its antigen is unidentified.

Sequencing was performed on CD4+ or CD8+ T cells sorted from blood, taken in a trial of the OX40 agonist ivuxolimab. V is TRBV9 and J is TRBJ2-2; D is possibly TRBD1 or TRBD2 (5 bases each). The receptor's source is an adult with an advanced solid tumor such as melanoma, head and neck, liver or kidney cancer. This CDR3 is CASSETGSRAVGGELFF. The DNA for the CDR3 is TGTGCCAGCAGCGAGACGGGATCCAGGGCCGTCGGCGGGGAGCTGTTTTTT.